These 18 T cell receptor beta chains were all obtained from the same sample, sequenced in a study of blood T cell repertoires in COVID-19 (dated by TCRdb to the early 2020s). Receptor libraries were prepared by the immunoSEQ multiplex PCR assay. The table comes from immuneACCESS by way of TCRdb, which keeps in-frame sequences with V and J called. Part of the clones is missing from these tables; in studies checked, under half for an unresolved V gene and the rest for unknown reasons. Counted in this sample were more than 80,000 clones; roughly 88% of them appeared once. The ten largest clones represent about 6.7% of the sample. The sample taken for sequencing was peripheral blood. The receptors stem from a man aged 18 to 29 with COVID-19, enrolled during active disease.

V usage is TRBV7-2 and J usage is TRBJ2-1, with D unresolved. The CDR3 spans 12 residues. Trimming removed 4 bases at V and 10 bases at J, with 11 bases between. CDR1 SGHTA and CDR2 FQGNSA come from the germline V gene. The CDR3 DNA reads TGTGCCAGCAGCTCAACCCCCAGGGAGCAGTTCTTC. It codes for CASSSTPREQFF.

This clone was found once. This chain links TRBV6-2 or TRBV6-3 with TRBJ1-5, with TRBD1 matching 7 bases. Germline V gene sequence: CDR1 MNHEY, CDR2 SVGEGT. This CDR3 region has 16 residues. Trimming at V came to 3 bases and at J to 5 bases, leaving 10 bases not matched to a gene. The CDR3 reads CASSYSTDREDQPQHF. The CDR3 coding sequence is TGTGCCAGCAGTTATTCTACCGACAGGGAAGATCAGCCCCAGCATTTT.

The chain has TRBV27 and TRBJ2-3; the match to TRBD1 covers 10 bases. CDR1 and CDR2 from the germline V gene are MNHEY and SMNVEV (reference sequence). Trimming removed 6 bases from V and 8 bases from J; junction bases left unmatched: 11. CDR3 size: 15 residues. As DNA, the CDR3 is TGTGCCAGCAGGGGACAGGGGATTTCAATTGGTACGCAGTATTTT. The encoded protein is CASRGQGISIGTQYF.

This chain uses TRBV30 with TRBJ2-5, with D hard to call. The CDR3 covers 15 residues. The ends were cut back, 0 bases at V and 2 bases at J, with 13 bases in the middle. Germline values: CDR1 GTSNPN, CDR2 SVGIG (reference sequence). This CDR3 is CAWSVPTTLQETQYF. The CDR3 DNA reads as TGTGCCTGGAGTGTACCTACTACACTACAAGAGACCCAGTACTTC. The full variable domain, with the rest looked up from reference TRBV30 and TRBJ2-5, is SQTIHQWPATLVQPVGSPLSLECTVEGTSNPNLYWYRQAAGRGLQLLFYSVGIGQISSEVPQNLSASRPQDRQFILSSKKLLLSDSGFYLCAWSVPTTLQETQYFGPGTRLLVL.

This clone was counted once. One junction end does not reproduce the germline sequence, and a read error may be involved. This CDR3 is CAISAQIQGAAEKLLF. The CDR3 DNA sequence: TGTGCCATCAGTGCCCAAATCCAGGGGGCGGCTGAAAAACTGCTTTTT. This chain links TRBV10-3 with TRBJ1-4, with 8 nucleotides matching TRBD1. Germline values: CDR1 ENHRY, CDR2 SYGVKD. This CDR3 has 16 residues.

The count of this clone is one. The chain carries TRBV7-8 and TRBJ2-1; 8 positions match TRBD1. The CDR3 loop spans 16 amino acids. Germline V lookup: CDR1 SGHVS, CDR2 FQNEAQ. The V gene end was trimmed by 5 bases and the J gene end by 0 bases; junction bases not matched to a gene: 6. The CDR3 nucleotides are TGTGCCAGCAGCCCCCTCAGGGGGCGCTCCTACAATGAGCAGTTCTTC. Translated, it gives CASSPLRGRSYNEQFF.

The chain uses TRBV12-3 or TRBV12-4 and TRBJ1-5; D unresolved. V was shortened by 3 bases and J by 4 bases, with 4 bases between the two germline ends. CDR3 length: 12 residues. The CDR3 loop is CASSLENQPQHF. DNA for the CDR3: TGTGCCAGCAGTTTGGAGAATCAGCCCCAGCATTTT.

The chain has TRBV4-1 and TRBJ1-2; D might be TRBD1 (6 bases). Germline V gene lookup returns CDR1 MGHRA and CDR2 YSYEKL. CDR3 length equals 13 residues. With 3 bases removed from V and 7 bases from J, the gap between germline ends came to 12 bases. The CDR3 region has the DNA TGCGCCAGCAGCCAGGGGGGGGCCGGTGGCTACACCTTC. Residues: CASSQGGAGGYTF.

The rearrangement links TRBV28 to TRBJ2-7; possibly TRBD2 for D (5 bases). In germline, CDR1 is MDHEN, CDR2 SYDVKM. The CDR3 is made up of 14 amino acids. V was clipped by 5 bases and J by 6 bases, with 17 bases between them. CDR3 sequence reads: CASSQLVRFFEQYF. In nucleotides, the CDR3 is TGTGCCAGCAGTCAACTAGTACGTTTCTTCGAGCAGTACTTC.

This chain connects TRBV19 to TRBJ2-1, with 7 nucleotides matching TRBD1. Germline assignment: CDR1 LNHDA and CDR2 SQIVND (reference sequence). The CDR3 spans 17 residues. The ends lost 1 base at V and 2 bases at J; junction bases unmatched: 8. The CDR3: CASSIVLTGSPYNEQFF. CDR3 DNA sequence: TGTGCCAGTAGTATAGTCCTGACAGGGAGTCCCTACAATGAGCAGTTCTTC.

The CDR3 DNA reads TGTGCCAGCAGGAGTTTAGGGGCAGTTGCGAATATCTACGAGCAGTACTTC. Translated, it gives CASRSLGAVANIYEQYF. The rearrangement uses TRBV27 and TRBJ2-7, with TRBD1 as a possible D gene (5 bases). The CDR3 has 17 residues. Germline lookup yields CDR1 MNHEY and CDR2 SMNVEV (reference sequence). V dropped 6 bases and J dropped 3 bases, with 24 bases sitting between them.

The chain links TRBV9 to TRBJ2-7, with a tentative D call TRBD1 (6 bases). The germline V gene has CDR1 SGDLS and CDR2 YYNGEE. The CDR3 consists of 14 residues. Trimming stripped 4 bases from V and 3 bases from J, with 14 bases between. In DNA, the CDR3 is TGTGCCAGCAGCCCAGAGGGGGTCTACTACGAGCAGTACTTC. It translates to CASSPEGVYYEQYF.

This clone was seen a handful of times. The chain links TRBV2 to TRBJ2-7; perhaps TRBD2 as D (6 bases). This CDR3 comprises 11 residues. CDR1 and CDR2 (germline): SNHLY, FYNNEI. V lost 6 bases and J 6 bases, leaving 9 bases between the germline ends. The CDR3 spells CASRWEVEQYF. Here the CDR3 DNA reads TGTGCCAGCAGGTGGGAGGTCGAGCAGTACTTC.

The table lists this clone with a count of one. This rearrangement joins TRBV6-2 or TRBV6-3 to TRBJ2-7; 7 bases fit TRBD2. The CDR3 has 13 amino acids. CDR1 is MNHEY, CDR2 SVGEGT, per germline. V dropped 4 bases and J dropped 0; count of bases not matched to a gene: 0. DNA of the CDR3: TGTGCCAGCAGTTCGGGGGGCTCCTACGAGCAGTACTTC. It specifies CASSSGGSYEQYF.

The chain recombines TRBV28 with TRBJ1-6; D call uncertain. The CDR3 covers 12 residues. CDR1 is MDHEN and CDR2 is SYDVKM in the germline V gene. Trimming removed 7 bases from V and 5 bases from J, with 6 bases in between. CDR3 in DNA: TGTGCCAGCAACAACAATAATTCACCCCTCCACTTT. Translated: CASNNNNSPLHF.

The CDR3: CASSRTDRGVSPLHF. CDR3 DNA: TGTGCCAGCAGTCGGACCGACAGGGGAGTCTCACCCCTCCACTTT. This chain uses TRBV6-2 or TRBV6-3 with TRBJ1-6; the match to TRBD1 covers 8 bases. J lost 10 bases, V lost 5 bases, and 10 bases had no gene match. The germline gives CDR1 MNHEY, CDR2 SVGEGT. The CDR3 has 15 amino acids.

The CDR3 DNA follows: TGTGCCAGCAGCGTGGGCTGGGCAGGGGCCTACGAGCAGTACTTC. Protein sequence: CASSVGWAGAYEQYF. The chain carries TRBV9 and TRBJ2-7; a possible D gene is TRBD1 (6 bases). V was shortened by 2 bases and J by 2 bases, with 14 bases between the two germline ends. This CDR3 comprises 15 residues. CDR1 is SGDLS, CDR2 YYNGEE, per germline.

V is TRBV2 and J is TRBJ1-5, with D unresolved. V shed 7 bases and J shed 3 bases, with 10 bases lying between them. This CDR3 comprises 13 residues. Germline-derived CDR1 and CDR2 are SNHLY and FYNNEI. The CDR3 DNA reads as TGTGCCAGCACCGGGGATCACAATCAGCCCCAGCATTTT. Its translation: CASTGDHNQPQHF.